These 13 T cell receptor beta chains originate from one sample sequenced in a study of cytomegalovirus exposure and HLA in healthy donors. TCRdb's table, derived via immunoSEQ multiplex PCR, lists solely in-frame clones and lacks some. The data hold over 110,000 clones, with about nine tenths observed a single time. Source material: PBMCs. The receptors stem from a man aged 18 to 35 in good health and CMV-seronegative.

The chain links TRBV7-2 to TRBJ2-7; 14 nucleotides align to TRBD2. This CDR3 has 18 amino acids. J was trimmed by 7 bases and V by 5 bases; bases with no gene match: 16. CDR1 and CDR2 from the germline V gene are SGHTA and FQGNSA. The CDR3 sequence: CASSILGLAGATFGEQYF. The CDR3 DNA is TGTGCCAGCAGCATTCTGGGACTAGCGGGAGCCACCTTTGGGGAGCAGTACTTC.

The chain uses TRBV7-2 and TRBJ2-7, with 10 bases lining up with TRBD1. Germline V gene data show CDR1 as SGHTA and CDR2 as FQGNSA. With 4 bases clipped from V and 4 bases from J, the junction kept 4 bases outside the gene matches. The CDR3 has 14 amino acids. DNA of the CDR3: TGTGCCAGCAGCTCCGACAGGGGGCGGTACGAGCAGTACTTC. Translating gives CASSSDRGRYEQYF.

The V call is TRBV6-5, the J call TRBJ2-7; 8 bases line up with TRBD1. Losses at the gene ends were 4 bases for V and 5 bases for J; bases not matched to a gene: 10. This CDR3 contains 15 residues. Germline lookup yields CDR1 MNHEY and CDR2 SVGAGI. CDR3 nucleotides: TGTGCCAGCAGTTTAGGACAGGGACCCAGGGACGAGCAGTACTTC. It encodes CASSLGQGPRDEQYF.

This clone was found a few times. V and J are TRBV7-9 and TRBJ1-1, with D unclear. CDR3 length: 13 residues. Trimming stripped 1 base from V and 11 bases from J, with 14 bases between. Germline assignment: CDR1 SEHNR and CDR2 FQNEAQ (reference sequence). The CDR3 region is CASSLGGEGLAFF. CDR3 nucleotide sequence: TGTGCCAGCAGCTTAGGGGGAGAAGGGCTCGCTTTCTTT.

This clone was picked up one time. The chain uses TRBV11-2 and TRBJ2-7, with TRBD2 matching over 7 bases. The CDR3 is 16 residues long. The germline V gene encodes CDR1 SGHAT and CDR2 FQNNGV. V shed 5 bases, J shed 4 bases, and the junction held 14 bases outside the gene matches. In DNA form, the CDR3 reads TGTGCCAGCAGCCCGGGGGGTTCAGGTACGGGATACGAGCAGTACTTC. The encoded protein is CASSPGGSGTGYEQYF.

Points on this clone: A read error may be the cause here, since a much bigger clone is one base away. Other DNA sequences from this sample encode an identical CDR3 as well. This chain joins TRBV4-3 and TRBJ2-7; the D is unclear. The ends were cut back, 0 bases at V and 4 bases at J, with 13 bases in the middle. This CDR3 has 15 residues. Germline loops: CDR1 LGHNA, CDR2 YSLEER. As DNA, the CDR3 is TGCGCCAGCAGCCAAGATCGAGGTTTAGGTTACGAGCAGTACTTC. As protein: CASSQDRGLGYEQYF.

J is TRBJ1-5 and V is TRBV7-2; D not resolved. Germline-derived CDR1 and CDR2 are SGHTA and FQGNSA. The CDR3 runs to 14 residues. V lost 1 base and J 5 bases, leaving 9 bases between the germline ends. Here the CDR3 reads CASSLGVEYQPQHF. The DNA for the CDR3 is TGTGCCAGCAGCTTAGGTGTCGAGTATCAGCCCCAGCATTTT.

As for this clone: The DNA is omitted, as the CDR3 cannot be located on it reliably, and the CDR3 follows TCRdb's listing. V gene TRBV11-3 combines with J gene TRBJ2-3; the table assigns TRBD1, which was not confirmed against the DNA. The CDR3 contains 15 residues when both ends are counted. Per germline, CDR1 SGHNT and CDR2 YENEEA. The CDR3 region is CASSSSGQGFDTQYF.

The chain joins TRBV7-8 to TRBJ2-2; 10 bases line up with TRBD2. J lost 7 bases, V lost 3 bases, and 11 bases had no gene match. CDR3 size: 17 residues. The germline V gene encodes CDR1 SGHVS and CDR2 FQNEAQ. CDR3 amino acids: CASSLYSAGGSGGELFF. CDR3 DNA: TGTGCCAGCAGCTTGTATTCAGCGGGAGGGAGCGGCGGGGAGCTGTTTTTT.

The chain links TRBV20-1 to TRBJ2-5; D is unresolved. This CDR3 is built from 10 residues. Germline V lookup: CDR1 DFQATT, CDR2 SNEGSKA (reference sequence). Trimming pared 6 bases from V and 2 bases from J, leaving 4 bases between. The CDR3 loop reads CSAYQETQYF. The CDR3 bases are TGCAGTGCCTATCAAGAGACCCAGTACTTC.

The chain couples TRBV5-4 to TRBJ2-7, with D possibly being TRBD1 (6 bases). Germline lookup yields CDR1 SGHNT and CDR2 YYREEE (reference sequence). Trimming removed 3 bases at V and 6 bases at J, with 16 bases between. The CDR3 has 14 amino acids. CDR3 sequence reads: CASSSSTTGFEQYF. CDR3 bases: TGTGCCAGCAGCTCCTCTACCACAGGGTTCGAGCAGTACTTC.

The chain couples TRBV6-1 to TRBJ2-5; D gene uncertain. Germline CDR1 MNHNS, CDR2 SASEGT. The CDR3 is 13 amino acids. The V end was cut by 6 bases, the J end by 0 bases, with 8 bases between. CDR3 bases: TGTGCCAGCAGATGGGCCAACCAAGAGACCCAGTACTTC. This encodes CASRWANQETQYF.

The V and J genes are TRBV7-2 and TRBJ2-1, with a possible D match to TRBD2 (5 bases). Trimming shortened V by 0 bases and J by 7 bases, and 16 bases separated the two germline ends. The length of the CDR3 is 16 residues. Germline V lookup: CDR1 SGHTA, CDR2 FQGNSA. Here the CDR3 DNA reads TGTGCCAGCAGCTTAGCCCGCAGCGCCGAGGGAAATGAGCAGTTCTTC. This codes for CASSLARSAEGNEQFF. Full variable domain (missing parts from reference TRBV7-2 and TRBJ2-1): GAGVSQSPSNKVTEKGKDVELRCDPISGHTALYWYRQSLGQGLEFLIYFQGNSAPDKSGLPSDRFSAERTGGSVSTLTIQRTQQEDSAVYLCASSLARSAEGNEQFFGPGTRLTVL.